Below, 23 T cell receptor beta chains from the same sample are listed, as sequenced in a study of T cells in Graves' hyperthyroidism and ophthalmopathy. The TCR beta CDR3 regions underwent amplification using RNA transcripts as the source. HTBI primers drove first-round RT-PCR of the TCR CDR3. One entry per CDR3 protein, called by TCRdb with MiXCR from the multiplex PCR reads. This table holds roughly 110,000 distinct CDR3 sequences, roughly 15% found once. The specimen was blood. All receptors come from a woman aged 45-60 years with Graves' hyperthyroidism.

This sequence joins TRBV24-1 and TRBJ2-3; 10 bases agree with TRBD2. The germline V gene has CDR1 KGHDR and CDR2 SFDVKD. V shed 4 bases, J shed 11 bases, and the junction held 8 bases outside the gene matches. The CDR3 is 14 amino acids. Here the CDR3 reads CATSEGLAGAMQYF. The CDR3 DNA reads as TGTGCCACCAGTGAGGGGCTAGCGGGAGCTATGCAGTATTTT.

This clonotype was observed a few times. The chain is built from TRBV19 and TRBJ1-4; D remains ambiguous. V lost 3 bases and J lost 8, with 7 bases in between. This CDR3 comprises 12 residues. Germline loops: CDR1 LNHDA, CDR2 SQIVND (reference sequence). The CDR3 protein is CASSILGEKLFF. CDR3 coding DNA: TGTGCCAGTAGTATTCTGGGCGAAAAACTGTTTTTT.

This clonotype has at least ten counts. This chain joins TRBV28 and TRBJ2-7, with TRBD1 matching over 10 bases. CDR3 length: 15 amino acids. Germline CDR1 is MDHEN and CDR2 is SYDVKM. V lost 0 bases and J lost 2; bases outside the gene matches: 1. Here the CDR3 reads CASSLWGQGTYEQYF. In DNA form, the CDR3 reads TGTGCCAGCAGTTTATGGGGACAGGGGACCTACGAGCAGTACTTC. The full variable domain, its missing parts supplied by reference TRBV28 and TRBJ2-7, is DVKVTQSSRYLVKRTGEKVFLECVQDMDHENMFWYRQDPGLGLRLIYFSYDVKMKEKGDIPEGYSVSREKKERFSLILESASTNQTSMYLCASSLWGQGTYEQYFGPGTRLTVT.

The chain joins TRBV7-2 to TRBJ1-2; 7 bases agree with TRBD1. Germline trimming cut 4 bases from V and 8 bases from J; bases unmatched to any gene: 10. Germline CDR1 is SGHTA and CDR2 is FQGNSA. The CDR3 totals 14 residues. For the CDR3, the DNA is TGTGCCAGCAGCTCACAGGGGATCGGGGAGGGCTACACCTTC. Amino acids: CASSSQGIGEGYTF.

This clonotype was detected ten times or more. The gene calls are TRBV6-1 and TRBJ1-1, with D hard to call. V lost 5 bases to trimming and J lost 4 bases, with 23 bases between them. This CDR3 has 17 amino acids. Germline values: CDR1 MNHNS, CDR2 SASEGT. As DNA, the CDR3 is TGTGCCAGCAGTTCCATGGAGACCCGGGCGACGGCCACTGAAGCTTTCTTT. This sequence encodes CASSSMETRATATEAFF.

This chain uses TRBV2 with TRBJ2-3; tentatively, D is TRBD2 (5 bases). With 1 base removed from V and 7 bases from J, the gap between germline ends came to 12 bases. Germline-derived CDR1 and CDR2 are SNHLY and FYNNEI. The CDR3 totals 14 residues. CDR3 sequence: CASSEGQLTNTQYF. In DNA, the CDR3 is TGTGCCAGCAGTGAAGGGCAGTTGACTAATACGCAGTATTTT.

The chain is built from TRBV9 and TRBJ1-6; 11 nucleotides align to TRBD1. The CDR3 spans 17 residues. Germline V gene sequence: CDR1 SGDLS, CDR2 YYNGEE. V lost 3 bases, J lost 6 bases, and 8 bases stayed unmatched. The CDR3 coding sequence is TGTGCCAGCAGCGCGGGGACAGGGGGGTTTGCTAATTCACCCCTCCACTTT. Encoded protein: CASSAGTGGFANSPLHF.

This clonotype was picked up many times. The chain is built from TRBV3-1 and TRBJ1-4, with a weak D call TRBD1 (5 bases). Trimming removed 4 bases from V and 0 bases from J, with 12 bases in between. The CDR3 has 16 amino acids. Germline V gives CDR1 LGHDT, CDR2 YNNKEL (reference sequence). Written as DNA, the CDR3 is TGTGCCAGCAGCCCGACAGATCTTGCAACTAATGAAAAACTGTTTTTT. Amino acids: CASSPTDLATNEKLFF. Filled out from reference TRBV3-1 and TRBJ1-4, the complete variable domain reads DTAVSQTPKYLVTQMGNDKSIKCEQNLGHDTMYWYKQDSKKFLKIMFSYNNKELIINETVPNRFSPKSPDKAHLNLHINSLELGDSAVYFCASSPTDLATNEKLFFGSGTQLSVL.

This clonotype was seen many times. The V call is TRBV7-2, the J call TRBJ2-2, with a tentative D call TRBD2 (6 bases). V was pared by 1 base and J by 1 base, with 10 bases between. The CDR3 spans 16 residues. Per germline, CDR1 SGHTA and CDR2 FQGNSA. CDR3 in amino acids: CASSLVGGWNTGELFF. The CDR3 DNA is TGTGCCAGCAGCTTAGTCGGGGGATGGAACACCGGGGAGCTGTTTTTT.

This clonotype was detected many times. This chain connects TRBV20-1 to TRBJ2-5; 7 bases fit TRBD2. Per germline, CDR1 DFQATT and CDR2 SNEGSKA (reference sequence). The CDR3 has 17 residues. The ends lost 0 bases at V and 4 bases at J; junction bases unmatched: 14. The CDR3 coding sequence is TGCAGTGCTAGAGAGGCCACCCGAGGTGGGGGGGGAGAGACCCAGTACTTC. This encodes CSAREATRGGGGETQYF.

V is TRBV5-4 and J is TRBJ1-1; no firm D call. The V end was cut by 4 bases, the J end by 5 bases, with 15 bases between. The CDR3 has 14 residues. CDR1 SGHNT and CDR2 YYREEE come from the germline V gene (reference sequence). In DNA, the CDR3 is TGTGCCAGCAGCACCCCGACACGAGGGACTGAAGCTTTCTTT. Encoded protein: CASSTPTRGTEAFF.

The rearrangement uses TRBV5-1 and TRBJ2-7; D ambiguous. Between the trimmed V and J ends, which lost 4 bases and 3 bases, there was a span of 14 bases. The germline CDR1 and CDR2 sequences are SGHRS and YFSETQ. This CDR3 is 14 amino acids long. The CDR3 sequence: CASSPIPDYYEQYF. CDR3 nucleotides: TGCGCCAGCAGCCCCATACCCGATTACTACGAGCAGTACTTC.

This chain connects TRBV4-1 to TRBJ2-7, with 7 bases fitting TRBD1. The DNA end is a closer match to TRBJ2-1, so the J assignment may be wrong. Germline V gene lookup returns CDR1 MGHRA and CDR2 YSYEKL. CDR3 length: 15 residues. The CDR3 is CASSQGLTGNYEQFF. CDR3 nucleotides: TGCGCCAGCAGCCAAGGGCTGACAGGGAACTACGAGCAGTTCTTC.

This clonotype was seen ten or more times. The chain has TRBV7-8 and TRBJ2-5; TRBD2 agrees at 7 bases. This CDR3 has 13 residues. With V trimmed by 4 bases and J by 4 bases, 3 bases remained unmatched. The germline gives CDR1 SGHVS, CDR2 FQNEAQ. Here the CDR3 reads CASSSGRGETQYF. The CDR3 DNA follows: TGTGCCAGCAGCTCAGGGAGGGGAGAGACCCAGTACTTC.

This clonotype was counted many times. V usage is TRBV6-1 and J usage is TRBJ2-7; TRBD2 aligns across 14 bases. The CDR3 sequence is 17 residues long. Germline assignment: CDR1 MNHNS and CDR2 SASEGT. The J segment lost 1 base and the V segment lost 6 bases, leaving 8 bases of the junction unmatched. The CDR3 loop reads CASSRLAGGPGSYEQYF. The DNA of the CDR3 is TGTGCCAGCAGCAGACTAGCGGGAGGGCCGGGGTCCTACGAGCAGTACTTC.

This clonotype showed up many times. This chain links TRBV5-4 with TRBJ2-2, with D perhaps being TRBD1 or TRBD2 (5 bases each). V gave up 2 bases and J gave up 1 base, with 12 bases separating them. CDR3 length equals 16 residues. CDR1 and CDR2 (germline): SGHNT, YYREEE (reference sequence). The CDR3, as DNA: TGTGCCAGCAGCTTACCGGGACCCAAGAACACCGGGGAGCTGTTTTTT. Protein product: CASSLPGPKNTGELFF.

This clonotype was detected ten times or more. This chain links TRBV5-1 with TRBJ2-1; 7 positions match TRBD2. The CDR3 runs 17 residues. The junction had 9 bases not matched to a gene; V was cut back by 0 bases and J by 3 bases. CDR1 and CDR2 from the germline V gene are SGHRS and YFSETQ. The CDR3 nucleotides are TGCGCCAGCAGCTTGGGAGCTTCCAGCGGGATCTACAATGAGCAGTTCTTC. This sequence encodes CASSLGASSGIYNEQFF. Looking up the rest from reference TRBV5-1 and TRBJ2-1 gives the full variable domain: KAGVTQTPRYLIKTRGQQVTLSCSPISGHRSVSWYQQTPGQGLQFLFEYFSETQRNKGNFPGRFSGRQFSNSRSEMNVSTLELGDSALYLCASSLGASSGIYNEQFFGPGTRLTVL.

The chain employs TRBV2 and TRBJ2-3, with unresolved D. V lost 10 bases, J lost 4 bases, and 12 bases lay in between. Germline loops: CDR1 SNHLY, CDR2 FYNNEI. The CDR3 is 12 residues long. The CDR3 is CAIRTRSDTQYF. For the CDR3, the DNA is TGTGCCATTCGAACCCGGTCAGATACGCAGTATTTT.

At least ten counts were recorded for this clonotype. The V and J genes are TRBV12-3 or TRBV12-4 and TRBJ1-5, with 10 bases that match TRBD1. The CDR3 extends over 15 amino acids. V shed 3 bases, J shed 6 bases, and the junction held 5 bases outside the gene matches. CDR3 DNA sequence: TGTGCCAGCAGTTTTATGGGACAGGGGAGTCAGCCCCAGCATTTT. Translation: CASSFMGQGSQPQHF.

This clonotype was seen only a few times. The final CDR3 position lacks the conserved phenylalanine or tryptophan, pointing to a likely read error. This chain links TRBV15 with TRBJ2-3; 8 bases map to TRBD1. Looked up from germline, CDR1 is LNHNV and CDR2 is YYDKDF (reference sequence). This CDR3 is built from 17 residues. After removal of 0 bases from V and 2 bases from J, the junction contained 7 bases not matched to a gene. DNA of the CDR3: TGTGCCACCAGCAGAGATCTGGACAGGGCAATCACAGATACGCAGTATCTT. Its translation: CATSRDLDRAITDTQYL.

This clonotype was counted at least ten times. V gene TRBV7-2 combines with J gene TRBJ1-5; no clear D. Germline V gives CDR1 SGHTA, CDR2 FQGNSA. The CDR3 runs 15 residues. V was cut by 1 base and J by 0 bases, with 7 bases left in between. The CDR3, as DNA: TGTGCCAGCAGCTTAGAATTGGATAGCAATCAGCCCCAGCATTTT. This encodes CASSLELDSNQPQHF.

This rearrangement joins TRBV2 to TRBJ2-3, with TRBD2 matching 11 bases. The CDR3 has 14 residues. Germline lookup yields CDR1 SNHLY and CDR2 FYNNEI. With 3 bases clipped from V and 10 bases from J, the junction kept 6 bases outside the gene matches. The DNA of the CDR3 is TGTGCCAGCAGTGAGACTAGCGGGGTCTGGGCGCAGTATTTT. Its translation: CASSETSGVWAQYF.

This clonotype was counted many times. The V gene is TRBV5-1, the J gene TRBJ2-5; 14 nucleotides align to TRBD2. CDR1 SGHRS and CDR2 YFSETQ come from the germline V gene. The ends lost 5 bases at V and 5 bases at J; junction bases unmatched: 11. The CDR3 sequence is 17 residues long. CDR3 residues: CASSSGLAGVEGETQYF. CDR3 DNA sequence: TGCGCCAGCAGTTCGGGACTAGCGGGAGTGGAGGGGGAGACCCAGTACTTC.